This T cell receptor beta chain originates from a study of PD-1 blockade in classical Hodgkin lymphoma (TCRdb year 2020). A note on the overall study: Nivolumab dosing was 3 mg/kg intravenously every 2 weeks, continuing until either disease progression or unacceptable toxicity. The study used TCR beta sequencing and CyTOF to define a peripheral blood immune signature of response to PD-1 blockade in classical Hodgkin lymphoma.

CDR1 and CDR2 are drawn from the germline V gene: MNHNS, SASEGT. At the junction V is shortened by 6 bases and J by 0 bases, with 12 bases in between. The CDR3 has 14 amino acids, counting the end cysteine and phenylalanine. Only the CDR3 DNA stays, 42 bases, in frame from base 1. This specimen's time point label, interpreted: cycle 1 day 1 (C1D1), immediately before nivolumab initiation. Every trial patient had relapsed after autologous stem cell transplantation, and cohorts A, B and C differed in prior brentuximab vedotin exposure. A total of approximately 51 patients with relapsed/refractory classical Hodgkin lymphoma made up the trial cohort, and each patient's best overall response was complete response, partial response or progressive disease. In the multi-cohort phase II CheckMate 205 trial, trial patients received single-agent nivolumab. An independent review committee assessed best overall response using the 2007 International Working Group response criteria. Trial PBMCs were collected just before the start of nivolumab (C1D1) and during therapy at cycle 2 day 1 and cycle 4 day 1. Peripheral blood was collected in 8 mL Vacutainer Cell Preparation Tubes, from which PBMCs were isolated by centrifugation and then cryopreserved.

On the study overall, not on this receptor specifically: Baseline TCR diversity was reported to be lower in newly diagnosed patients than in healthy donors and to be lower still in relapsed/refractory patients. Baseline diversity similar to that of newly diagnosed patients was observed in trial patients achieving complete response, whereas significantly lower diversity was observed in partial responders and progressors. The study was restricted to a single clinical trial cohort, and the causes of repertoire differences, possibly disease activity or prior therapy, were left undefined. CD4+ but not CD8+ TCR diversity rose significantly by C4D1 (p=0.0027 vs p=0.16), most apparent in complete responders (p=0.02). Lower diversity was seen in patients whose nivolumab began less than 1 year after ASCT, and these patients were left out of later analyses so that immune reconstitution would not confound the results.

Genomic DNA was extracted with the Qiagen DNeasy kit from unsorted PBMCs and from negatively selected CD4+ and CD8+ fractions. Using primers that anneal to V and J segments, immunoSEQ multiplex PCR amplified the TCR beta CDR3 regions. Amplification bias was minimized using a synthetic immune receptor repertoire, and residual bias was removed computationally after sequencing. Per the source publication's procedure: Custom Python scripts were used to quantify repertoire diversity as the Shannon entropy index. Unsorted, CD4+ and CD8+ repertoires were analyzed separately, except in combined analyses where CD4+ and CD8+ sequences were merged in silico. Clonal expansion was defined as at least a 2-fold frequency increase after treatment relative to C1D1, with a pseudocount of 0.5 for undetected baseline clones. Clones with 0 or 1 copy at C1D1 were defined as singleton clones, while clones with 2 or more copies were defined as non-singleton clones. Clones expanded in unsorted samples were annotated as CD4+, CD8+ or unknown by matching protein sequences in sorted samples from the same patient. Diversity changes from C1D1 to C4D1 were tested in paired samples using Wilcoxon tests. This immuneACCESS table, as held by TCRdb, lists in-frame sequences with V and J called but not all clones. Of the missing ones, under half trace to an unresolved V gene in checked studies; the others have no known cause. V, J and clone size derive from that table, while D and trimming were established from the DNA sequence. Within this sample are about 46,000 clones, with about three quarters of them counted one time only. 9.5% to 11% of the sample goes to the ten largest clones.

Regarding this clone: The clone's antigen remains unknown. No much larger clonotype is one base removed from it; base qualities were not supplied.

This sequence uses TRBV6-1 and TRBJ2-7; TRBD2 is perhaps the D gene, given 6 matching bases. The receptor's source is a human donor with classical Hodgkin lymphoma. The sequencing here drew on peripheral blood mononuclear cells (PBMCs), taken at baseline. In nucleotide form, the sequence is TGTGCCAGCAGGGGAGGACAAGTCTCCTACGAGCAGTACTTC. Its protein reads: CASRGGQVSYEQYF.